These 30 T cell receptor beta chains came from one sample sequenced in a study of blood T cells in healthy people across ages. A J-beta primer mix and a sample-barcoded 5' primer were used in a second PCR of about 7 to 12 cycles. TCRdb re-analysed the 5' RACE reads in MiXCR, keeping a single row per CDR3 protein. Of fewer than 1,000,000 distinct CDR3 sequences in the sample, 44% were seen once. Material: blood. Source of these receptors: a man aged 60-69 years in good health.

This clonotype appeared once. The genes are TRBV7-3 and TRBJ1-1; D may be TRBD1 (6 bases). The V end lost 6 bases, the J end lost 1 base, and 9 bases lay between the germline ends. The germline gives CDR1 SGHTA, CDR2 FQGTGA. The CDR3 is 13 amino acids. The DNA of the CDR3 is TGTGCCAGCAGGGCAGGGGCGAACACTGAAGCTTTCTTT. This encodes CASRAGANTEAFF.

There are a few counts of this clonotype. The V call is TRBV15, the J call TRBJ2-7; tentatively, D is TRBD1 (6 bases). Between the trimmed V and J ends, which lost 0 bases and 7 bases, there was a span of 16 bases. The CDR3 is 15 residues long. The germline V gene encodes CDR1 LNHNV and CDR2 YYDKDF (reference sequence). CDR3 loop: CATSRDALTGKEQYF. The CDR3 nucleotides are TGTGCCACCAGCAGAGATGCCTTGACAGGAAAAGAGCAGTACTTC.

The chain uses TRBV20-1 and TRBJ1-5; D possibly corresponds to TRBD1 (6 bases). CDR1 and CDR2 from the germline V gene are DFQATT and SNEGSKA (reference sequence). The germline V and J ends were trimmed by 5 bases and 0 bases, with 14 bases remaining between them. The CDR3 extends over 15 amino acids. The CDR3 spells CSAPAQGNSNQPQHF. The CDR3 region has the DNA TGCAGTGCTCCAGCTCAGGGGAATAGCAATCAGCCCCAGCATTTT.

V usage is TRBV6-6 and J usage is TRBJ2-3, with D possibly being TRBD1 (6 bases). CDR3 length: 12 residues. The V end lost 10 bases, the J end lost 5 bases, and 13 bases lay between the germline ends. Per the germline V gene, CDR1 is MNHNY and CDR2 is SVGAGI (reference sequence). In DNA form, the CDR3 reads TGTGCCACCCGGACAGCCCAAGATACGCAGTATTTT. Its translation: CATRTAQDTQYF.

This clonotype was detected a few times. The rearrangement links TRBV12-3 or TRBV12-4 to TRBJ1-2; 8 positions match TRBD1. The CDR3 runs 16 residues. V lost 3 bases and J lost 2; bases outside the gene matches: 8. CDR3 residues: CASSLSRTGMNYGYTF. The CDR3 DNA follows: TGTGCCAGCAGTTTGAGCAGGACAGGGATGAACTATGGCTACACCTTC.

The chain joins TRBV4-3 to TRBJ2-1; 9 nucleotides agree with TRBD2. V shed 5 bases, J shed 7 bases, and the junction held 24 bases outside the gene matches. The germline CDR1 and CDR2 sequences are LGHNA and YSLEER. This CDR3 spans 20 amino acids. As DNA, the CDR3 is TGCGCCAGCAGCGAGTTCGGATTCCTCTCTAGCGGGGCGTTTCGAAATGAGCAGTTCTTC. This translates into CASSEFGFLSSGAFRNEQFF.

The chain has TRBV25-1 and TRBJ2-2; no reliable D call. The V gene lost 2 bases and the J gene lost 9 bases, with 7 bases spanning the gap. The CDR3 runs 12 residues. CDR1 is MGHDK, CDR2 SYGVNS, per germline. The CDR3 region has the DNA TGTGCCAGCAGTGAAATTCCCTGGGAGCTGTTTTTT. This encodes CASSEIPWELFF. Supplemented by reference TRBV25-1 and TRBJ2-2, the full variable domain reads EADIYQTPRYLVIGTGKKITLECSQTMGHDKMYWYQQDPGMELHLIHYSYGVNSTEKGDLSSESTVSRIRTEHFPLTLESARPSHTSQYLCASSEIPWELFFGEGSRLTVL.

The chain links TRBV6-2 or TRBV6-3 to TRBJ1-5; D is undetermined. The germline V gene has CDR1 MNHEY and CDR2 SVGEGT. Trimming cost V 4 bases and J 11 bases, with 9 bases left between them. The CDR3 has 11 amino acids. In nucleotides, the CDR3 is TGTGCCAGCAGTTCCTATGGGGCCCAGCATTTT. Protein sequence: CASSSYGAQHF.

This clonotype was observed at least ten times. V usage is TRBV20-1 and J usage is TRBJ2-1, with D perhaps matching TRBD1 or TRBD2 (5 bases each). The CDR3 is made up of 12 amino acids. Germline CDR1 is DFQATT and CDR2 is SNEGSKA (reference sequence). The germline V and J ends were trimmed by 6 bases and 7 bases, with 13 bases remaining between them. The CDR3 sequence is CSASLGPNEQFF. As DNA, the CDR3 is TGCAGTGCAAGCTTGGGACCTAATGAGCAGTTCTTC.

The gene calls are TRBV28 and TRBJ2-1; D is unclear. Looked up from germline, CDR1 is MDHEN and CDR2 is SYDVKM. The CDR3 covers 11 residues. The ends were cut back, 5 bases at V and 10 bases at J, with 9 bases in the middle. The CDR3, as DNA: TGTGCCAGCAGTCCCCGCCGAGAGCAGTTCTTC. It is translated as CASSPRREQFF.

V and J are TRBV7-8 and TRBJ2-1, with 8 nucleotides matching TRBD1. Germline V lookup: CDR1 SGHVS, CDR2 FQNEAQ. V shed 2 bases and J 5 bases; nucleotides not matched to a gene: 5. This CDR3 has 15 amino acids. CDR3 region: CASSLRTGRNNEQFF. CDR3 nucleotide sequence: TGTGCCAGCAGCTTAAGGACAGGGAGAAACAATGAGCAGTTCTTC.

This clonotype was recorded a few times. The CDR3 is CASSLVRTGGGETQYF. The CDR3 DNA is TGTGCCAGCAGCTTAGTCCGTACAGGGGGCGGGGAGACCCAGTACTTC. The J gene is TRBJ2-5, the V gene TRBV7-2; 9 bases map to TRBD1. Per the germline V gene, CDR1 is SGHTA and CDR2 is FQGNSA. The CDR3 is 16 amino acids. Germline trimming cut 1 base from V and 5 bases from J; bases unmatched to any gene: 8.

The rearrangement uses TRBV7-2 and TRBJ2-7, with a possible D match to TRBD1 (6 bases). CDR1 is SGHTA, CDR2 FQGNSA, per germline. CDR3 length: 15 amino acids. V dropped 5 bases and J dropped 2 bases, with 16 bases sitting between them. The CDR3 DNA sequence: TGTGCCAGCAGCCCTGTACAGGGAAGGGCCTACGAGCAGTACTTC. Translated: CASSPVQGRAYEQYF.

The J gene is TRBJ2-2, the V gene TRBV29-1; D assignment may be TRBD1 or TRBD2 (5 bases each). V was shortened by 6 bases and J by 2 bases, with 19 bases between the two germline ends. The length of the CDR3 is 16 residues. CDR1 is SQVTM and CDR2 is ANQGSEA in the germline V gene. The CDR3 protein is CSVPGDGDLNTGELFF. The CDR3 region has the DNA TGCAGCGTACCCGGCGATGGGGACCTCAACACCGGGGAGCTGTTTTTT.

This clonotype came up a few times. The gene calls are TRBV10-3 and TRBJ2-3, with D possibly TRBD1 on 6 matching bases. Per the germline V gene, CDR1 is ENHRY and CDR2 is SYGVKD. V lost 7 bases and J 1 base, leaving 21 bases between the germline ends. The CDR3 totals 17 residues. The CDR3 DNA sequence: TGTGCCATCAACGGACTTGGGGGCCCGGAAGGCACAGATACGCAGTATTTT. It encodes CAINGLGGPEGTDTQYF.

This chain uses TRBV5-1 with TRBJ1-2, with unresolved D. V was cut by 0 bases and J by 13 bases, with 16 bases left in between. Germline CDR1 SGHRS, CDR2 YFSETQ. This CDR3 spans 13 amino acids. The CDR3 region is CASSLAGSGLGTF. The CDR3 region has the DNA TGCGCCAGCAGCTTGGCCGGGTCTGGACTCGGCACCTTC.

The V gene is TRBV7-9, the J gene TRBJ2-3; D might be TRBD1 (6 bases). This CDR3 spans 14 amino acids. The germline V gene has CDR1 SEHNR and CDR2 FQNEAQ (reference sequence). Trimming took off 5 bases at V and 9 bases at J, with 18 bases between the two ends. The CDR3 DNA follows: TGTGCCAGCAGCCCCCGGGACACAGCACGAACGCAGTATTTT. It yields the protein CASSPRDTARTQYF.

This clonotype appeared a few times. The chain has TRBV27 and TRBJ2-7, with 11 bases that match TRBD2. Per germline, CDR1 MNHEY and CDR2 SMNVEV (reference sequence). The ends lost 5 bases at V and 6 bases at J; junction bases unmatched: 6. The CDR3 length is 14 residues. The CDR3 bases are TGTGCCAGCAGTATCGGGACTAGCGGTCCCGAGCAGTACTTC. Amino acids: CASSIGTSGPEQYF.

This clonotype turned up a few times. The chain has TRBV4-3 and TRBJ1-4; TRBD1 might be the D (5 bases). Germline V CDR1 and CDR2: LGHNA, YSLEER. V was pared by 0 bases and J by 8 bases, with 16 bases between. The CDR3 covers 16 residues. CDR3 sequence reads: CASSQEAPGIEEKLFF. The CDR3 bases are TGCGCCAGCAGCCAAGAGGCTCCAGGGATAGAAGAAAAACTGTTTTTT.

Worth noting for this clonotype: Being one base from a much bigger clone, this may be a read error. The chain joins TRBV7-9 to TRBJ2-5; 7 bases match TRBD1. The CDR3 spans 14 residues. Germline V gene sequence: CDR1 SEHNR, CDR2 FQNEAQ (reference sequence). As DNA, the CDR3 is TGTGCCGGCAGCGAAGACAGGGCTCAAGAGACCCAGTACTTC. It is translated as CAGSEDRAQETQYF.

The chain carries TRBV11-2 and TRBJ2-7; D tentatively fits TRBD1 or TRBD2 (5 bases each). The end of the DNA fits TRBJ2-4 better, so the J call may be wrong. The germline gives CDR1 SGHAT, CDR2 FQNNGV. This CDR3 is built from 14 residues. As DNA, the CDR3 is TGTGCCAGCAGCCCTGCCGTTGGGGGAAACATTCAGTACTTC. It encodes CASSPAVGGNIQYF.

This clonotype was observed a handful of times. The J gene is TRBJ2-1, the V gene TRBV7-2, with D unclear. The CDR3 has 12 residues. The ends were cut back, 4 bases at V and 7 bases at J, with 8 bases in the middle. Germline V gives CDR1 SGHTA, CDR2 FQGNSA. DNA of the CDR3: TGTGCCAGCAGCTCGTACTCTAATGAGCAGTTCTTC. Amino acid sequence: CASSSYSNEQFF.

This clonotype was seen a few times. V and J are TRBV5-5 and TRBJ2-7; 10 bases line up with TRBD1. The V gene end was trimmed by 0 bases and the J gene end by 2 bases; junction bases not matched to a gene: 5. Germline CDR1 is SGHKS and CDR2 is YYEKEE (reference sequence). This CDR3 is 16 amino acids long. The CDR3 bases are TGTGCCAGCAGCTTGGTCGGGACAGGGGCTACCTACGAGCAGTACTTC. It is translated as CASSLVGTGATYEQYF.

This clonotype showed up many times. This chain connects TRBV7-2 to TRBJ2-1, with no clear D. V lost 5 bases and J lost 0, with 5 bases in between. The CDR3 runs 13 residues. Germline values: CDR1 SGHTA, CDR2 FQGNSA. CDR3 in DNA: TGTGCCAGCAGCGTGGTCTCCTACAATGAGCAGTTCTTC. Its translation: CASSVVSYNEQFF.

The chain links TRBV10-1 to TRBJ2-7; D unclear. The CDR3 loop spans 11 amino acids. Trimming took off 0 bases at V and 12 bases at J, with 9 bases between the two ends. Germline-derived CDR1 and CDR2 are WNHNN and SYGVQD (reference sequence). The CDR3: CASSESGILYF. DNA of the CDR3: TGCGCCAGCAGTGAGTCAGGAATTTTGTACTTC.

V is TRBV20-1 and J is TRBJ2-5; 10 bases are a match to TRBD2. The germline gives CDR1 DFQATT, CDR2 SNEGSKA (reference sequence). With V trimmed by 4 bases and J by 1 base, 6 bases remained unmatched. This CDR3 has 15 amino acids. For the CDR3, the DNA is TGCAGTGCTACCCCCCTAGCGGGGGCCCAAGAGACCCAGTACTTC. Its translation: CSATPLAGAQETQYF.

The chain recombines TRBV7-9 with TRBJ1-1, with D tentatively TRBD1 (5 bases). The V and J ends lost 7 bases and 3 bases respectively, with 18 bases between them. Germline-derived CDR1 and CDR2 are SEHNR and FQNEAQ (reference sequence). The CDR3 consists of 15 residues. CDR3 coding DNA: TGTGCCAGCACTCATCTGGCAGGGAGGGACACTGAAGCTTTCTTT. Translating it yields CASTHLAGRDTEAFF.

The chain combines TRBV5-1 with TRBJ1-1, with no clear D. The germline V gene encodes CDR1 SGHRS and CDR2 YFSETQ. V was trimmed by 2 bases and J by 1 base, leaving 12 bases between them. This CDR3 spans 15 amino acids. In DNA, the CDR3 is TGCGCCAGCAGCTTCCGGGTGCCAGGGAACACTGAAGCTTTCTTT. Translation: CASSFRVPGNTEAFF.

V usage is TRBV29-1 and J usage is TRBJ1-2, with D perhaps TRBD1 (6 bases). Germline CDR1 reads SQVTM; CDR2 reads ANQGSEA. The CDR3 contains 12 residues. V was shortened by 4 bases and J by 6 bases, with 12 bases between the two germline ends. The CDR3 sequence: CSVGGRVDGYTF. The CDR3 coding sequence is TGCAGCGTTGGGGGGCGAGTGGATGGCTACACCTTC. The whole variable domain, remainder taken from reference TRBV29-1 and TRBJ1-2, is SAVISQKPSRDICQRGTSLTIQCQVDSQVTMMFWYRQQPGQSLTLIATANQGSEATYESGFVIDKFPISRPNLTFSTLTVSNMSPEDSSIYLCSVGGRVDGYTFGSGTRLTVV.

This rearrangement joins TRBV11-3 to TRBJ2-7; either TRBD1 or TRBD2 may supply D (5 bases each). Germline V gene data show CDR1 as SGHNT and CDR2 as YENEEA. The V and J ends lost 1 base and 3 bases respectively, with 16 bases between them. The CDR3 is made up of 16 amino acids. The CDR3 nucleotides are TGTGCCAGCAGCTTAGTCCTCGGGGCCCTCGGCTACGAGCAGTACTTC. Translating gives CASSLVLGALGYEQYF.